The text below deals with one T cell receptor (beta chain). Its antigen is currently unknown. This entry belongs to a study of cytotoxic CD8 clonotypes in ibrutinib-treated CLL. Points from the study as a whole: Sustained-remission patients were sampled at one set of times and progressing patients at different ones. Higher clonality was seen at ibrutinib response and a return toward baseline at progression. The study found public clonotypes uncommon, contracting or stable on treatment.

PBMCs were cryopreserved, and about 1.8 micrograms of genomic DNA from them went into TCR beta libraries. Sequencing used immunoSEQ multiplex PCR; TCRdb keeps in-frame clones, though not all of them. Among 50,000 or so clones listed, approximately 87% were seen once. The CDR3 sequence is 14 residues long. Germline V CDR1 and CDR2: SGHTA, FQGNSA. Trimming cost V 2 bases and J 8 bases; bases outside gene matches: 6. Here the sequenced sample was PBMCs, taken after 24 months of ibrutinib treatment. The rearrangement links TRBV7-2 to TRBJ1-2, with TRBD1 matching 9 bases. This TCR was sampled from a human donor with chronic lymphocytic leukemia. The CDR3 sequence is CASSLKTGGSGYTF. DNA for the CDR3: TGTGCCAGCAGCTTAAAGACAGGGGGATCGGGCTACACCTTC.